These 31 T cell receptor beta chains were sequenced from one sample in a study of early T cells in non-severe SARS-CoV-2 infection. TCRdb itself ran the 5' RACE reads through MiXCR, one entry per CDR3 protein. The sample has 86,000 or so distinct CDR3 sequences; 5% to 6.5% are singletons. Sequencing was carried out using whole blood. These receptors all come from an adult who was a healthcare worker with PCR-confirmed SARS-CoV-2 infection or an uninfected control (not recorded which).

This clonotype appeared a few times. The chain recombines TRBV20-1 with TRBJ2-1; 11 nucleotides align to TRBD2. From germline, CDR1 is DFQATT and CDR2 SNEGSKA (reference sequence). The V segment lost 4 bases and the J segment 6 bases; nucleotides outside the gene matches: 11. The CDR3 spans 16 residues. CDR3: CSAILLLAGVRNEQFF. The CDR3 nucleotides read TGCAGTGCTATACTGCTACTAGCGGGAGTTCGCAATGAGCAGTTCTTC.

The chain joins TRBV3-1 to TRBJ2-5; no reliable D call. Germline CDR1 is LGHDT and CDR2 is YNNKEL (reference sequence). The CDR3 is 11 residues long. Trimming left V 3 bases short and J 5 bases short, with 4 bases between. In DNA form, the CDR3 reads TGTGCCAGCAGCCAGATGGAGACCCAGTACTTC. Its translation: CASSQMETQYF.

The genes are TRBV11-2 and TRBJ2-1; D could derive from TRBD1 or TRBD2 (5 bases each). V lost 3 bases to trimming and J lost 8 bases, with 14 bases between them. The CDR3 is made up of 14 amino acids. Per germline, CDR1 SGHAT and CDR2 FQNNGV. The CDR3 DNA is TGTGCCAGCAGCTTCCGGCGGGCCAGGGATGAGCAGTTCTTC. Translation: CASSFRRARDEQFF.

In its sample, this clonotype was seen many times. The V call is TRBV5-4, the J call TRBJ1-6; perhaps TRBD1 as D (5 bases). Trimming removed 4 bases from V and 7 bases from J, with 15 bases in between. Germline V gene lookup returns CDR1 SGHNT and CDR2 YYREEE (reference sequence). CDR3 length equals 15 residues. This chain's CDR3 is CASSNARDVNSPLHF. The CDR3 nucleotides read TGTGCCAGCAGCAACGCCCGGGACGTAAATTCACCCCTCCACTTT.

V gene TRBV11-2 combines with J gene TRBJ2-7, with D unclear. In germline, CDR1 is SGHAT, CDR2 FQNNGV. V lost 1 base, J lost 0 bases, and 7 bases lay in between. CDR3 size: 14 residues. In DNA form, the CDR3 reads TGTGCCAGCAGCTTAGTACGGAACTCCTACGAGCAGTACTTC. This encodes CASSLVRNSYEQYF.

This clonotype was picked up many times. The chain combines TRBV19 with TRBJ1-5; D may be TRBD1 (6 bases). V lost 5 bases to trimming and J lost 4 bases, with 12 bases between them. Germline V gives CDR1 LNHDA, CDR2 SQIVND (reference sequence). CDR3 length: 14 amino acids. Here the CDR3 reads CASSGGTPNQPQHF. CDR3 sequence (DNA): TGTGCCAGTAGTGGAGGGACACCAAATCAGCCCCAGCATTTT.

The rearrangement joins TRBV13 to TRBJ1-4; D gene ambiguous. Germline V gene lookup returns CDR1 PRHDT and CDR2 FYEKMQ (reference sequence). The CDR3 length is 13 residues. Trimming stripped 3 bases from V and 6 bases from J, with 8 bases between. The CDR3 nucleotides read TGTGCCAGCAGCTTGCGGGGTGATGAAAAACTGTTTTTT. As protein: CASSLRGDEKLFF.

This clonotype was detected many times. The rearrangement uses TRBV18 and TRBJ1-1; D is undetermined. Germline V CDR1 and CDR2: KGHSH, LQKENI. V was pared by 2 bases and J by 1 base, with 11 bases between. The CDR3 covers 15 residues. Here the CDR3 reads CASSPKFDGNTEAFF. Written as DNA, the CDR3 is TGTGCCAGCTCACCAAAGTTCGACGGGAACACTGAAGCTTTCTTT.

This clonotype was detected many times. This chain uses TRBV2 with TRBJ2-6; D uncertain. Germline V gene data show CDR1 as SNHLY and CDR2 as FYNNEI. There are 14 residues in the CDR3. Between the trimmed V and J ends, which lost 2 bases and 0 bases, there was a span of 2 bases. CDR3 amino acids: CASSESSGANVLTF. The CDR3 DNA is TGTGCCAGCAGTGAAAGCTCTGGGGCCAACGTCCTGACTTTC. Using reference TRBV2 and TRBJ2-6 for the parts outside the CDR3, the full variable domain is EPEVTQTPSHQVTQMGQEVILRCVPISNHLYFYWYRQILGQKVEFLVSFYNNEISEKSEIFDDQFSVERPDGSNFTLKIRSTKLEDSAMYFCASSESSGANVLTFGAGSRLTVL.

This clonotype occurred a few times. The chain carries TRBV20-1 and TRBJ2-5, with D maybe TRBD2 (6 bases). V gave up 6 bases and J gave up 5 bases, with 13 bases separating them. The length of the CDR3 is 12 residues. CDR1 DFQATT and CDR2 SNEGSKA come from the germline V gene (reference sequence). In DNA, the CDR3 is TGCAGTGCAGGGGACTCAGGGGAGACCCAGTACTTC. It encodes CSAGDSGETQYF.

This sequence joins TRBV12-3 or TRBV12-4 and TRBJ2-7, with D unresolved. CDR3 length equals 13 residues. V gave up 3 bases and J gave up 1 base, with 7 bases separating them. Written as DNA, the CDR3 is TGTGCCAGCAGTTTCGCAAAGTCCTACGAGCAGTACTTC. Residues: CASSFAKSYEQYF.

This clonotype has at least ten counts. The chain employs TRBV6-2 or TRBV6-3 and TRBJ2-2, with a tentative D call TRBD1 (6 bases). The germline V gene has CDR1 MNHEY and CDR2 SVGEGT. The V and J ends lost 4 bases and 3 bases respectively, with 12 bases between them. This CDR3 is built from 15 residues. CDR3 DNA: TGTGCCAGCAGTTGGACAGTAGAGTACACCGGGGAGCTGTTTTTT. Protein: CASSWTVEYTGELFF.

This chain links TRBV11-2 with TRBJ2-5, with TRBD1 matching over 7 bases. The CDR3 sequence is 14 residues long. With V trimmed by 5 bases and J by 5 bases, 8 bases remained unmatched. Germline-derived CDR1 and CDR2 are SGHAT and FQNNGV. The CDR3 coding sequence is TGTGCCAGCAGCCAAACGACAGGGTCGGAGACCCAGTACTTC. Its protein product is CASSQTTGSETQYF. Supplemented by reference TRBV11-2 and TRBJ2-5, the full variable domain reads EAGVAQSPRYKIIEKRQSVAFWCNPISGHATLYWYQQILGQGPKLLIQFQNNGVVDDSQLPKDRFSAERLKGVDSTLKIQPAKLEDSAVYLCASSQTTGSETQYFGPGTRLLVL.

This clonotype was seen repeatedly, ten times or more. V gene TRBV7-2 combines with J gene TRBJ2-2; 8 bases agree with TRBD2. Germline loops: CDR1 SGHTA, CDR2 FQGNSA. The CDR3 runs to 15 residues. The junction had 7 bases not matched to a gene; V was cut back by 3 bases and J by 7 bases. In nucleotides, the CDR3 is TGTGCCAGCAGCTTTCAGAGCGGGAGATTCGGGGAGCTGTTTTTT. Translated: CASSFQSGRFGELFF. Filled out from reference TRBV7-2 and TRBJ2-2, the complete variable domain reads GAGVSQSPSNKVTEKGKDVELRCDPISGHTALYWYRQSLGQGLEFLIYFQGNSAPDKSGLPSDRFSAERTGGSVSTLTIQRTQQEDSAVYLCASSFQSGRFGELFFGEGSRLTVL.

This clonotype turned up a few times. The chain recombines TRBV30 with TRBJ1-1, with D possibly TRBD1 on 6 matching bases. The V end was cut by 3 bases, the J end by 1 base, with 12 bases between. Germline-derived CDR1 and CDR2 are GTSNPN and SVGIG (reference sequence). This CDR3 contains 14 residues. The CDR3 loop is CAWSPGTPNTEAFF. The CDR3 region has the DNA TGTGCCTGGAGCCCCGGGACACCGAACACTGAAGCTTTCTTT.

This clonotype was counted at least ten times. The rearrangement links TRBV30 to TRBJ2-5; 10 bases match TRBD1. The CDR3 has 13 residues. Trimming cost V 5 bases and J 4 bases; bases outside gene matches: 4. Germline V gene sequence: CDR1 GTSNPN, CDR2 SVGIG (reference sequence). CDR3 nucleotide sequence: TGTGCCTGGTGCCGGGACAGGGGAGAGACCCAGTACTTC. Translated, it gives CAWCRDRGETQYF.

This clonotype has a count of ten or more. The CDR3 is CASSETGLQGEKLFF. CDR3 coding DNA: TGTGCCAGCAGCGAGACAGGACTCCAAGGTGAAAAACTGTTTTTT. The chain employs TRBV7-2 and TRBJ1-4; tentatively, D is TRBD1 (6 bases). Trimming stripped 5 bases from V and 7 bases from J, with 17 bases between. The CDR3 sequence is 15 residues long. CDR1 and CDR2 (germline): SGHTA, FQGNSA.

This clonotype came up many times. The chain recombines TRBV11-2 with TRBJ2-5, with a possible D match to TRBD2 (6 bases). In germline, CDR1 is SGHAT, CDR2 FQNNGV. The CDR3 loop spans 15 amino acids. V was clipped by 5 bases and J by 0 bases, with 13 bases between them. CDR3: CASSRGGVDQETQYF. CDR3 nucleotide sequence: TGTGCCAGCAGCCGCGGCGGGGTGGACCAAGAGACCCAGTACTTC.

This clonotype was seen a handful of times. The gene calls are TRBV7-2 and TRBJ2-7; D perhaps matches TRBD1 (6 bases). The CDR3 length is 13 residues. Germline CDR1 reads SGHTA; CDR2 reads FQGNSA. The V gene lost 5 bases and the J gene lost 6 bases, with 14 bases spanning the gap. CDR3: CASSNDRLSEQYF. CDR3 DNA sequence: TGTGCCAGCAGCAACGACAGGCTGTCCGAGCAGTACTTC.

This clonotype was seen a few times. The gene calls are TRBV7-2 and TRBJ1-6; maybe TRBD1 (6 bases). Per germline, CDR1 SGHTA and CDR2 FQGNSA. This CDR3 is built from 14 residues. V lost 3 bases and J 7 bases, leaving 10 bases between the germline ends. Written as DNA, the CDR3 is TGTGCCAGCAGCTTTGGACAGACGAATTCACCCCTCCACTTT. It is translated as CASSFGQTNSPLHF.

This sequence joins TRBV20-1 and TRBJ1-2; a weak D match, TRBD1 (5 bases). The CDR3 covers 12 residues. Trimming left V 4 bases short and J 1 base short, with 7 bases between. Germline V gives CDR1 DFQATT, CDR2 SNEGSKA (reference sequence). The CDR3 region has the DNA TGCAGTGCTATGACAGTTAACTATGGCTACACCTTC. Translated: CSAMTVNYGYTF.

This clonotype appeared many times. Written as DNA, the CDR3 is TGTGCCAGCAGTTTACTGGACAGGGATCTTTACGAGCAGTACTTC. It specifies CASSLLDRDLYEQYF. This chain joins TRBV28 and TRBJ2-7; 8 bases agree with TRBD1. CDR1 is MDHEN, CDR2 SYDVKM, per germline. The CDR3 runs 15 residues. The ends lost 2 bases at V and 4 bases at J; junction bases unmatched: 7.

This clonotype is categorized as medium-sized. The chain uses TRBV11-2 and TRBJ2-7, with D perhaps TRBD2 (5 bases). Trimming removed 5 bases at V and 5 bases at J, with 10 bases between. This CDR3 has 12 amino acids. Germline V gene lookup returns CDR1 SGHAT and CDR2 FQNNGV. CDR3 in amino acids: CASSLTRNEQYF. In DNA form, the CDR3 reads TGTGCCAGCAGCCTTACTAGGAACGAGCAGTACTTC.

This clonotype was detected only a few times. The chain is built from TRBV5-1 and TRBJ2-5, with 9 positions matching TRBD1. CDR3 size: 15 residues. From germline, CDR1 is SGHRS and CDR2 YFSETQ. J was trimmed by 1 base and V by 4 bases; bases with no gene match: 5. The chain's CDR3 is CASSEGQGGQETQYF. CDR3 coding DNA: TGCGCCAGCAGCGAGGGACAGGGAGGCCAAGAGACCCAGTACTTC.

This clonotype was seen only a few times. J is TRBJ2-6 and V is TRBV12-3 or TRBV12-4; D uncertain. CDR3 length: 14 amino acids. Trimming left V 3 bases short and J 0 bases short, with 3 bases between. The CDR3 DNA reads as TGTGCCAGCAGTTTGTTCTCTGGGGCCAACGTCCTGACTTTC. Translation: CASSLFSGANVLTF.

The chain is built from TRBV5-6 and TRBJ1-1, with 8 bases fitting TRBD1. The CDR3 covers 14 residues. J gave up 7 bases and V 0 bases, and 5 bases lay outside the gene matches. Germline CDR1 is SGHDT and CDR2 is YYEEEE. The CDR3 DNA reads as TGTGCCAGCAGCTTGGGACAGGGGATCGGTGAAGCTTTCTTT. Its protein product is CASSLGQGIGEAFF.

This clonotype showed up just a few times. This chain links TRBV6-5 with TRBJ2-1, with 8 positions matching TRBD1. The CDR3 is 14 residues long. Trimming removed 2 bases from V and 9 bases from J; junction bases left unmatched: 6. CDR1 and CDR2 from the germline V gene are MNHEY and SVGAGI. CDR3 residues: CASSYADRGGEQFF. In DNA, the CDR3 is TGTGCCAGCAGTTACGCCGACAGGGGCGGTGAGCAGTTCTTC.

This clonotype occurred a few times. This chain connects TRBV18 to TRBJ1-4, with 9 positions matching TRBD1. The junction had 6 bases not matched to a gene; V was cut back by 4 bases and J by 9 bases. The CDR3 contains 14 residues. CDR1 KGHSH and CDR2 LQKENI come from the germline V gene. The CDR3 protein is CASSQGQGRKKLFF. CDR3 in DNA: TGTGCCAGCTCACAGGGACAGGGAAGGAAAAAACTGTTTTTT.

The rearrangement links TRBV20-1 to TRBJ2-1; 10 nucleotides line up with TRBD2. The J segment lost 12 bases and the V segment lost 0 bases, leaving 8 bases of the junction unmatched. This CDR3 has 14 residues. Germline-derived CDR1 and CDR2 are DFQATT and SNEGSKA (reference sequence). CDR3 residues: CSARDDRAGGMQFF. CDR3 sequence (DNA): TGCAGTGCTAGAGATGACCGAGCGGGGGGGATGCAGTTCTTC.

With respect to this clonotype: Being one base from a much bigger clone, this may be a read error. The CDR3 DNA reads TGTGCCAGCAGCCAAGTTCGAGATACGCAGTATTTT. This codes for CASSQVRDTQYF. The chain couples TRBV3-1 to TRBJ2-3; no reliable D call. The CDR3 contains 12 residues. V was trimmed by 1 base and J by 5 bases, leaving 4 bases between them. Germline V gene sequence: CDR1 LGHDT, CDR2 YNNKEL (reference sequence).

This clonotype was picked up many times. CDR3 in amino acids: CASSSGPTTGELFF. As DNA, the CDR3 is TGTGCCAGCAGTTCCGGACCGACCACCGGGGAGCTGTTTTTT. This chain connects TRBV6-6 to TRBJ2-2; D remains unclear. CDR3 size: 14 residues. Germline assignment: CDR1 MNHNY and CDR2 SVGAGI (reference sequence). Trimming stripped 4 bases from V and 4 bases from J, with 10 bases between.